The 18 T cell receptor beta chains given below trace back to one sample, sequenced in a study of blood T cell repertoires in COVID-19. Repertoires were generated with immunoSEQ multiplex PCR, while TCRdb's copy carries only in-frame clones and drops some. The sample shows about 150,000 clones, around 86% of them seen only once. The sample taken for sequencing was PBMCs or T cells enriched from blood (not recorded which). Every receptor here comes from a man aged 50-60 years who had recovered from COVID-19.

This chain joins TRBV3-1 (or the pseudogene TRBV3-2) and TRBJ1-2; D gene unclear. The CDR3 is 16 residues long. Trimming left V 1 base short and J 1 base short, with 13 bases between. Germline assignment: CDR1 LGHDT and CDR2 YNNKEL (reference sequence). The CDR3 coding sequence is TGTGCCAGCAGCCAAGGGTGGCAGACATTTAACTATGGCTACACCTTC. Residues: CASSQGWQTFNYGYTF.

The chain links TRBV7-3 to TRBJ2-3; D uncertain. The V and J ends lost 2 bases and 6 bases respectively, with 9 bases between them. Germline V gives CDR1 SGHTA, CDR2 FQGTGA. CDR3 length: 13 amino acids. The CDR3 DNA follows: TGTGCCAGCAGCTTAGGCTGGGCGGATACGCAGTATTTT. Encoded protein: CASSLGWADTQYF.

This clone was picked up a small number of times. The V gene is TRBV6-5, the J gene TRBJ1-4; a possible D gene is TRBD1 (6 bases). The CDR3 spans 12 residues. V dropped 7 bases and J dropped 8 bases, with 11 bases sitting between them. Germline lookup yields CDR1 MNHEY and CDR2 SVGAGI. CDR3 coding DNA: TGTGCCAGCAAAGGGGACAACGAAAAACTGTTTTTT. Translating it yields CASKGDNEKLFF.

J is TRBJ1-2 and V is TRBV5-6; 7 bases are shared with TRBD1. The germline gives CDR1 SGHDT, CDR2 YYEEEE. Trimming removed 2 bases from V and 4 bases from J; junction bases left unmatched: 2. This CDR3 is built from 13 residues. In nucleotides, the CDR3 is TGTGCCAGCAGCTTCGGGACAGCCTATGGCTACACCTTC. It specifies CASSFGTAYGYTF.

This clone has a single count. V gene TRBV7-9 combines with J gene TRBJ1-3; 8 bases agree with TRBD1. The CDR3 runs to 17 residues. Germline V lookup: CDR1 SEHNR, CDR2 FQNEAQ (reference sequence). V lost 1 base to trimming and J lost 3 bases; unmatched junction nucleotides: 8. CDR3 amino acids: CASSLGTGGMVGNTIYF. The DNA for the CDR3 is TGTGCCAGCAGCTTAGGCACAGGGGGAATGGTTGGAAACACCATATATTTT.

This clone was counted a single time. This chain uses TRBV7-8 with TRBJ1-1; the match to TRBD1 covers 8 bases. The CDR3 runs to 16 residues. The V gene end was trimmed by 3 bases and the J gene end by 0 bases; junction bases not matched to a gene: 6. In germline, CDR1 is SGHVS, CDR2 FQNEAQ. The DNA for the CDR3 is TGTGCCAGCAGCTTCGGACAGGGTCTATTGAACACTGAAGCTTTCTTT. Protein product: CASSFGQGLLNTEAFF.

CDR3 in DNA: TGTGCCAGCTCAGAGACTCTCAACGATAATTCACCCCTCCACTTT. This codes for CASSETLNDNSPLHF. The chain employs TRBV18 and TRBJ1-6; D is unresolved. CDR1 KGHSH and CDR2 LQKENI come from the germline V gene. Trimming shortened V by 5 bases and J by 5 bases, and 13 bases separated the two germline ends. This CDR3 is 15 amino acids long.

The chain is built from TRBV28 and TRBJ1-5; possible D gene TRBD1, 5 bases. The V end lost 6 bases, the J end lost 6 bases, and 18 bases lay between the germline ends. Germline V gene data show CDR1 as MDHEN and CDR2 as SYDVKM. The CDR3 length is 15 residues. Written as DNA, the CDR3 is TGTGCCAGCAGGGGGGGAGGAAGGGCGAGTCAGCCCCAGCATTTT. Translated, it gives CASRGGGRASQPQHF.

Only a few counts were recorded for this clone. The rearrangement links TRBV27 to TRBJ2-7; D is possibly TRBD2 (6 bases). This CDR3 region has 12 residues. The V end lost 0 bases, the J end lost 9 bases, and 9 bases lay between the germline ends. Germline V lookup: CDR1 MNHEY, CDR2 SMNVEV (reference sequence). For the CDR3, the DNA is TGTGCCAGCAGTTTATCGGGGAGGCTGCAGTACTTC. Protein sequence: CASSLSGRLQYF.

The chain uses TRBV24-1 and TRBJ2-7; 8 nucleotides align to TRBD1. The junction had 2 bases not matched to a gene; V was cut back by 2 bases and J by 6 bases. This CDR3 is 13 amino acids long. The germline V gene has CDR1 KGHDR and CDR2 SFDVKD. Here the CDR3 DNA reads TGTGCCACCAGTGATTACGACAGGGGCGAGCAGTACTTC. It yields the protein CATSDYDRGEQYF.

V gene TRBV11-1 combines with J gene TRBJ1-3; D ambiguous. This CDR3 spans 16 amino acids. V was pared by 0 bases and J by 0 bases, with 9 bases between. Germline lookup yields CDR1 SGHAT and CDR2 FQDESV (reference sequence). The CDR3 bases are TGTGCCAGCAGCTTAGCAGGAGATTACTCTGGAAACACCATATATTTT. Translated, it gives CASSLAGDYSGNTIYF.

The chain employs TRBV27 and TRBJ1-6; 9 bases are a match to TRBD1. Germline loops: CDR1 MNHEY, CDR2 SMNVEV (reference sequence). CDR3 length: 16 amino acids. Germline trimming cut 2 bases from V and 7 bases from J; bases unmatched to any gene: 6. CDR3 sequence reads: CASSLEWDRVNSPLHF. The CDR3 coding sequence is TGTGCCAGCAGTTTAGAGTGGGACAGGGTGAATTCACCCCTCCACTTT.

The chain has TRBV5-6 and TRBJ2-7; TRBD1 is a possible D gene (5 bases). Per germline, CDR1 SGHDT and CDR2 YYEEEE. This CDR3 is 15 amino acids long. The V and J ends lost 0 bases and 1 base respectively, with 11 bases between them. The CDR3 here is CASSLGGRKSYEQYF. The CDR3 coding sequence is TGTGCCAGCAGCTTGGGGGGCAGGAAGTCCTACGAGCAGTACTTC.

The gene calls are TRBV23-1 and TRBJ2-7; D is unclear. TRBV23-1 is an ORF, and what it does is uncertain. The CDR3 contains 13 residues. Trimming took off 5 bases at V and 5 bases at J, with 13 bases between the two ends. The CDR3 reads CASSIPARHEQYV. The CDR3 DNA is TGCGCCAGCAGTATTCCGGCGCGGCACGAGCAGTACGTC.

The rearrangement links TRBV28 to TRBJ1-3; perhaps TRBD1 as D (6 bases). Germline V lookup: CDR1 MDHEN, CDR2 SYDVKM. The CDR3 consists of 14 residues. V was cut by 6 bases and J by 0 bases, with 9 bases left in between. The CDR3 coding sequence is TGTGCCAGCAGGGGGACACTCTCTGGAAACACCATATATTTT. Translation: CASRGTLSGNTIYF.

This clone turned up a few times. The gene calls are TRBV28 and TRBJ1-1, with 7 bases that match TRBD1. The CDR3 length is 15 residues. Per germline, CDR1 MDHEN and CDR2 SYDVKM. Trimming cost V 0 bases and J 5 bases; bases outside gene matches: 6. The CDR3 sequence is CASSLWGRGSTEAFF. CDR3 DNA: TGTGCCAGCAGTTTATGGGGCAGGGGGTCTACTGAAGCTTTCTTT.

The chain employs TRBV5-5 and TRBJ1-2; D remains unclear. CDR1 and CDR2 (germline): SGHKS, YYEKEE (reference sequence). This CDR3 contains 13 residues. V gave up 1 base and J gave up 0 bases, with 4 bases separating them. The CDR3 spells CASSLNTNYGYTF. In nucleotides, the CDR3 is TGTGCCAGCAGCTTGAATACTAACTATGGCTACACCTTC.

The sample holds a few counts of this clone. The V call is TRBV1, the J call TRBJ1-4; the D segment call TRBD1 is taken from the table without a DNA check. TRBV1 is classified as a pseudogene. The CDR3 covers 14 residues. The CDR3 nucleotides are TGCACCAGCGGACCGGGACAAGCTAATGAAAAACTGTTTTTT. Protein sequence: CTSGPGQANEKLFF.